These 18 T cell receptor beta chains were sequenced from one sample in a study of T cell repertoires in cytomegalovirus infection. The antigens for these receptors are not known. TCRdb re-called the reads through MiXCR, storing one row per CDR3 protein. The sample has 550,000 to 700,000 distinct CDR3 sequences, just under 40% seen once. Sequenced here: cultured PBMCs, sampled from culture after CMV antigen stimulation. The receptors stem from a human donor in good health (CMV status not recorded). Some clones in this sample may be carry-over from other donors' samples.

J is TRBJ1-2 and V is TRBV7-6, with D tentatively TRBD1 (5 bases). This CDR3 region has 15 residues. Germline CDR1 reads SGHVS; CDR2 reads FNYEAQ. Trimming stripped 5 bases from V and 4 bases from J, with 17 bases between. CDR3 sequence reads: CASSTLGGRGYGYTF. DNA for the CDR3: TGTGCCAGCAGCACCCTTGGGGGAAGGGGCTATGGCTACACCTTC.

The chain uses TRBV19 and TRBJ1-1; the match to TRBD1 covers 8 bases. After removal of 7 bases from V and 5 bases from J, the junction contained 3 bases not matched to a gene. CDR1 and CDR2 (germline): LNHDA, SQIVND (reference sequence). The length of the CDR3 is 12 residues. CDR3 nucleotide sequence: TGTGCCAGTAAACAGGGGGTAACTGAAGCTTTCTTT. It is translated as CASKQGVTEAFF.

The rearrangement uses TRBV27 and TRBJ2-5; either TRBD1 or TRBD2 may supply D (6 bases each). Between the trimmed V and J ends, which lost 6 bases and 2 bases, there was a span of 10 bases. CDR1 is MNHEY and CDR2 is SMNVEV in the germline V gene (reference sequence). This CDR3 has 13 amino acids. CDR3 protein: CASRGGFQETQYF. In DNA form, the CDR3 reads TGTGCCAGCAGGGGGGGCTTTCAAGAGACCCAGTACTTC.

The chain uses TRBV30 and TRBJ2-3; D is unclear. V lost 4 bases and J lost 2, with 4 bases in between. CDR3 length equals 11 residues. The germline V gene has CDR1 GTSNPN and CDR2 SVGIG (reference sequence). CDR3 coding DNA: TGTGCCTGGATGTCCACAGATACGCAGTATTTT. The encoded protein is CAWMSTDTQYF.

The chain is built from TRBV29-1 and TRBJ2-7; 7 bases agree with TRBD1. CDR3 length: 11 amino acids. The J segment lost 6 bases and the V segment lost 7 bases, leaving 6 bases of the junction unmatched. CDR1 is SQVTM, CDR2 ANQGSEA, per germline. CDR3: CSARTGREQYF. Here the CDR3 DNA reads TGCAGCGCCCGGACAGGCCGCGAGCAGTACTTC.

The CDR3 DNA follows: TGTGCCAGCAGTTTGGCCGGAGACCAGTACTTC. Protein: CASSLAGDQYF. V is TRBV28 and J is TRBJ2-5; D remains unclear. Germline CDR1 reads MDHEN; CDR2 reads SYDVKM. The CDR3 has 11 amino acids. Trimming stripped 3 bases from V and 10 bases from J, with 9 bases between.

DNA for the CDR3: TGCGCCAGCAGCTTGTCCAGGGTCGGTTCTTGGCAGTACTTC. It codes for CASSLSRVGSWQYF. The gene calls are TRBV5-1 and TRBJ2-7, with D perhaps matching TRBD1 (5 bases). The V gene lost 1 base and the J gene lost 9 bases, with 17 bases spanning the gap. Germline V gene lookup returns CDR1 SGHRS and CDR2 YFSETQ. The CDR3 extends over 14 amino acids.

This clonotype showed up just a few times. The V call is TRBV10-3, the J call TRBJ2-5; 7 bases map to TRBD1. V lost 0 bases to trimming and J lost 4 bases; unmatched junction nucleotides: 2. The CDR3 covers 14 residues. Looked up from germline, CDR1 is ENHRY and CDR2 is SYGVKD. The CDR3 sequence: CAISESDRVETQYF. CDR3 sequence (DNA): TGTGCCATCAGTGAGTCCGACAGGGTAGAGACCCAGTACTTC.

CDR3 DNA sequence: TGTGCCAGCAGTGGAGCAAAACACAGAGGTCTTAACACTGAAGCTTTCTTT. Translation gives CASSGAKHRGLNTEAFF. V and J are TRBV6-1 and TRBJ1-1; D is unclear. CDR1 and CDR2 from the germline V gene are MNHNS and SASEGT. CDR3 length equals 17 residues. Trimming took 4 bases from V and 2 from J, leaving 20 bases between them.

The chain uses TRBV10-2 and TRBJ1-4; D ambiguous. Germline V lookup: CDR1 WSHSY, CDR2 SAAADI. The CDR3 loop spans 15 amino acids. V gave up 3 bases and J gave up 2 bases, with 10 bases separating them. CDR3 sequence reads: CASSDPRVTNEKLFF. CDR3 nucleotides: TGCGCCAGCAGTGACCCCCGGGTCACTAATGAAAAACTGTTTTTT.

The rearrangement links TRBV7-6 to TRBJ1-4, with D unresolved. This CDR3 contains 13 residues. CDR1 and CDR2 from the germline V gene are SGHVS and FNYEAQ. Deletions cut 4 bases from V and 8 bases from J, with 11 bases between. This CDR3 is CASSSAGGEKLFF. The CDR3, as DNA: TGTGCCAGCAGCTCCGCCGGAGGCGAAAAACTGTTTTTT.

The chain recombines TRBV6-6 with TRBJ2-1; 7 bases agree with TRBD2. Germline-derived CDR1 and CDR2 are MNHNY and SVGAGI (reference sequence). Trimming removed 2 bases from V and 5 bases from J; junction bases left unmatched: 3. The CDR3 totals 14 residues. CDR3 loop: CASSYLGGNNEQFF. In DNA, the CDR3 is TGTGCCAGCAGTTACCTGGGGGGGAACAATGAGCAGTTCTTC.

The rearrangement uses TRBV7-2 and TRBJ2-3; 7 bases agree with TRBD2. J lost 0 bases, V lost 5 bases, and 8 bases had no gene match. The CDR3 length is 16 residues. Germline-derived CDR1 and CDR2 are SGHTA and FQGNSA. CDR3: CASSPPGLVSTDTQYF. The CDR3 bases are TGTGCCAGCAGCCCACCTGGACTAGTGAGCACAGATACGCAGTATTTT.

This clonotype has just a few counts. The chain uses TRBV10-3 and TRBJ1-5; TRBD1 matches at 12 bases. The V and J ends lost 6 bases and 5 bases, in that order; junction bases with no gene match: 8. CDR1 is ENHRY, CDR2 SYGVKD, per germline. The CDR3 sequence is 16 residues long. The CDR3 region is CAISEGQGAGDQPQHF. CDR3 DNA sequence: TGTGCCATCAGCGAGGGACAGGGGGCAGGAGATCAGCCCCAGCATTTT.

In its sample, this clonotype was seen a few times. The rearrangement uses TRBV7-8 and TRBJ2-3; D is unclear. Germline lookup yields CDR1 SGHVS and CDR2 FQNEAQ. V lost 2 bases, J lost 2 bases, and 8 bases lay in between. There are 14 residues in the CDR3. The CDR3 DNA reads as TGTGCCAGCAGCTTAAAGGAAACCACAGATACGCAGTATTTT. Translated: CASSLKETTDTQYF.

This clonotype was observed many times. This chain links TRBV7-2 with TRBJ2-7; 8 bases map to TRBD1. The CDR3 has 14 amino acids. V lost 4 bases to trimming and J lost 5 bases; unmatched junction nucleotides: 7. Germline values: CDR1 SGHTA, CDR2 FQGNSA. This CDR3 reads CASSWRTGYHEQYF. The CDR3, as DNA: TGTGCCAGCAGCTGGAGGACAGGGTACCACGAGCAGTACTTC.

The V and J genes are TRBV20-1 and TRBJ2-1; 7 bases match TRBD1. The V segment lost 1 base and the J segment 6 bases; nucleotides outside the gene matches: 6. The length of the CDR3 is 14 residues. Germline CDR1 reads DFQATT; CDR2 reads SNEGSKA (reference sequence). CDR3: CSARVAAGGNEQFF. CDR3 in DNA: TGCAGTGCTAGAGTTGCGGCAGGGGGCAATGAGCAGTTCTTC.

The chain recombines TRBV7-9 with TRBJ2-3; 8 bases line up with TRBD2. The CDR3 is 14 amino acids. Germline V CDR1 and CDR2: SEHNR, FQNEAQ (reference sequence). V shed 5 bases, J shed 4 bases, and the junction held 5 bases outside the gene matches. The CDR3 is CASSPPGLADTQYF. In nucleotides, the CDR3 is TGTGCCAGCAGCCCCCCGGGACTAGCAGATACGCAGTATTTT.